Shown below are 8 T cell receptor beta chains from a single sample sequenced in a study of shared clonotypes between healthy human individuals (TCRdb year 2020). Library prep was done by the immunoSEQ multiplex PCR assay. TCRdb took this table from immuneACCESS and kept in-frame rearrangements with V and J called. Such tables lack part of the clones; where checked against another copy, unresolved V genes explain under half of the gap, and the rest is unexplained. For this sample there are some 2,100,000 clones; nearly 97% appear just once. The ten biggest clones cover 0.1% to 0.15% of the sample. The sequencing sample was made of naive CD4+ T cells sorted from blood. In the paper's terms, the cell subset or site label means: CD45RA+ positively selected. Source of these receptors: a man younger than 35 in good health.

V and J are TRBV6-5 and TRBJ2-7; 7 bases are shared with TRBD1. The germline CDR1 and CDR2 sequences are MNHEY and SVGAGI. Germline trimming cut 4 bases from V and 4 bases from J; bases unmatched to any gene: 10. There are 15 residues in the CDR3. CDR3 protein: CASSLTGDPTYEQYF. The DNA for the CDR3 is TGTGCCAGCAGTTTAACAGGGGATCCCACGTACGAGCAGTACTTC.

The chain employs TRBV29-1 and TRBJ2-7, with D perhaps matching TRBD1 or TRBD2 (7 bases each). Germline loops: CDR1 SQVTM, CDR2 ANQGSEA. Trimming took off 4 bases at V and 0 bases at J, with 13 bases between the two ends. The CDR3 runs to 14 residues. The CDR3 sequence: CSVAQGGSSYEQYF. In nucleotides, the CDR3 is TGCAGCGTTGCCCAGGGGGGGAGCTCCTACGAGCAGTACTTC.

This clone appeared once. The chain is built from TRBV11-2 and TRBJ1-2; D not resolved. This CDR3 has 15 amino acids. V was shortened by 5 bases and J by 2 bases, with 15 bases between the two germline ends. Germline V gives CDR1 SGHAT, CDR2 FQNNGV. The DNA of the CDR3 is TGTGCCAGCAGCCCGACTGACATCGCGAACTATGGCTACACCTTC. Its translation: CASSPTDIANYGYTF. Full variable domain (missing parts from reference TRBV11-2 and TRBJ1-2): EAGVAQSPRYKIIEKRQSVAFWCNPISGHATLYWYQQILGQGPKLLIQFQNNGVVDDSQLPKDRFSAERLKGVDSTLKIQPAKLEDSAVYLCASSPTDIANYGYTFGSGTRLTVV.

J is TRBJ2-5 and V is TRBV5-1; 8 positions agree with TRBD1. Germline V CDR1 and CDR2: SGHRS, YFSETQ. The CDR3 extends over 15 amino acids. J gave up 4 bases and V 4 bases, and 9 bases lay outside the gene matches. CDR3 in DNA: TGCGCCAGCAGCGACCTACAGGGGGGAGCAGAGACCCAGTACTTC. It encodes CASSDLQGGAETQYF.

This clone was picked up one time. The chain's CDR3 is CASGQTLITEAFF. In DNA, the CDR3 is TGTGCCAGCGGTCAGACGCTGATAACTGAAGCTTTCTTT. The chain joins TRBV28 to TRBJ1-1; no clear D gene. This CDR3 is built from 13 residues. Trimming removed 8 bases from V and 5 bases from J, with 15 bases in between. CDR1 MDHEN and CDR2 SYDVKM come from the germline V gene.

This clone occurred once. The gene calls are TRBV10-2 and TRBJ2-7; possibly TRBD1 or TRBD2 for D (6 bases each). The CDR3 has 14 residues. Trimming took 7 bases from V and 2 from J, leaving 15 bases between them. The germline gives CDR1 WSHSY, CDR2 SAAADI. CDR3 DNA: TGCGCCAGCACTCAACCCGGGGGCACCTACGAGCAGTACTTC. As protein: CASTQPGGTYEQYF.

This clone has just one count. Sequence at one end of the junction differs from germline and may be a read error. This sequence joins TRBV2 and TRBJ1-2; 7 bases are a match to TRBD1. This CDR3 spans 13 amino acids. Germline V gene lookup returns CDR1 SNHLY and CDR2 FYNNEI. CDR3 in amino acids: CASSGDSFYDYTF. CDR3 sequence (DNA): TGTGCCAGCAGTGGGGACAGCTTCTATGACTACACCTTC.

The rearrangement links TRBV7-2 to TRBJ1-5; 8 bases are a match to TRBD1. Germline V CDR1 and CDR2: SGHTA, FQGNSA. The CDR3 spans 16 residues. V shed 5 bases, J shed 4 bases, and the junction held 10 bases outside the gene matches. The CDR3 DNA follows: TGTGCCAGCAGCCTCGGCGGAGGACAGGGAAATCAGCCCCAGCATTTT. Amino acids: CASSLGGGQGNQPQHF.